One sample yielded the 2 T cell receptor beta chains listed below, sequenced in a study of Graves' ophthalmopathy and Graves' hyperthyroidism. The authors amplified TCR beta CDR3 regions, and they did so from RNA transcripts for repertoire sequencing. First-round RT-PCR used HTBI primers; second-round multiplex PCR followed. TCRdb reprocessed the multiplex PCR reads via MiXCR and lists one record per CDR3 protein. The table records roughly 410,000 distinct CDR3 sequences, 15% of them present only once. The specimen sequenced was peripheral blood. The source is a woman between 18 and 29 years old with stable Graves' hyperthyroidism.

The J gene is TRBJ1-1, the V gene TRBV11-3; weak D call: TRBD1 (5 bases). The V gene lost 3 bases and the J gene lost 2 bases, with 13 bases spanning the gap. This CDR3 comprises 15 residues. Germline assignment: CDR1 SGHNT and CDR2 YENEEA. The CDR3 region has the DNA TGTGCCAGCAGCTTGTCGGGGCAGATTAACACTGAAGCTTTCTTT. It encodes CASSLSGQINTEAFF.

This chain uses TRBV11-2 with TRBJ1-6, with 8 bases identical to TRBD1. Per the germline V gene, CDR1 is SGHAT and CDR2 is FQNNGV. The CDR3 runs 20 residues. V lost 2 bases to trimming and J lost 0 bases; unmatched junction nucleotides: 12. CDR3 region: CASSLIGPDRVSSYNSPLHF. CDR3 bases: TGTGCCAGCAGCTTAATAGGGCCGGACAGGGTGAGCTCCTATAATTCACCCCTCCACTTT.